The 7 T cell receptor beta chains in this list originate from one sample, sequenced in a study of T cell repertoires in cytomegalovirus infection. MiXCR was run by TCRdb on the reads, yielding one entry per CDR3 protein. The table has 650,000 to 850,000 distinct CDR3 sequences, about 29% seen once; the top ten hold approximately 14%. These TCRs are of unknown antigen specificity. The source was cultured CD8+ T cells from PBMCs, collected from culture after CMV antigen stimulation. The receptors originated from a human donor in good health (CMV status not recorded). Some clones in this sample may be carry-over from other donors' samples.

V and J are TRBV28 and TRBJ1-1, with 7 bases aligning to TRBD1. This CDR3 has 16 amino acids. J gave up 0 bases and V 4 bases, and 8 bases lay outside the gene matches. Germline values: CDR1 MDHEN, CDR2 SYDVKM. This CDR3 is CASSSPQGFMNTEAFF. The CDR3 region has the DNA TGTGCCAGCAGTTCTCCACAGGGGTTCATGAACACTGAAGCTTTCTTT.

A few counts support this clonotype. The chain links TRBV27 to TRBJ1-2; D may be TRBD1 (6 bases). The CDR3 is 16 residues long. From germline, CDR1 is MNHEY and CDR2 SMNVEV (reference sequence). The V end lost 6 bases, the J end lost 6 bases, and 23 bases lay between the germline ends. The CDR3: CASSLLGGANRDGYTF. DNA of the CDR3: TGTGCCAGCAGCCTCCTCGGGGGCGCTAATCGGGATGGCTACACCTTC.

The chain recombines TRBV27 with TRBJ2-1; TRBD1 is a possible D gene (6 bases). Germline CDR1 MNHEY, CDR2 SMNVEV (reference sequence). The CDR3 totals 13 residues. Trimming left V 9 bases short and J 9 bases short, with 18 bases between. CDR3 residues: CASGQGSYREQFF. CDR3 nucleotide sequence: TGTGCCAGTGGGCAGGGGTCCTACCGTGAGCAGTTCTTC.

J is TRBJ2-7 and V is TRBV6-1; D not resolved. This CDR3 has 14 amino acids. CDR1 is MNHNS, CDR2 SASEGT, per germline. Trimming shortened V by 8 bases and J by 3 bases, and 17 bases separated the two germline ends. Here the CDR3 reads CASLWRNRDYEQYV. Written as DNA, the CDR3 is TGTGCCAGCCTGTGGAGAAACCGAGACTACGAGCAGTACGTC.

The chain employs TRBV3-1 and TRBJ1-1; no clear D. V was clipped by 4 bases and J by 0 bases, with 12 bases between them. CDR3 length equals 15 residues. From germline, CDR1 is LGHDT and CDR2 YNNKEL (reference sequence). CDR3 in amino acids: CASSPERGLNTEAFF. The CDR3 DNA reads TGTGCCAGCAGCCCAGAACGAGGTTTGAACACTGAAGCTTTCTTT.

Ten or more counts support this clonotype. The genes are TRBV5-1 and TRBJ2-7, with 8 bases that match TRBD1. There are 14 residues in the CDR3. The germline V gene encodes CDR1 SGHRS and CDR2 YFSETQ. Trimming removed 5 bases from V and 0 bases from J; junction bases left unmatched: 4. The CDR3 DNA sequence: TGCGCCAGCAGTCAGGGACAGGTCTCCTACGAGCAGTACTTC. Its translation: CASSQGQVSYEQYF.

This clonotype showed up just a few times. The V and J genes are TRBV2 and TRBJ2-2, with 7 bases fitting TRBD1. The germline V gene has CDR1 SNHLY and CDR2 FYNNEI. The CDR3 has 15 amino acids. V trimming: 4 bases; J trimming: 3 bases; junction bases outside the gene matches: 5. CDR3 residues: CASSGWGQYTGELFF. CDR3 in DNA: TGTGCCAGCAGTGGGTGGGGACAGTACACCGGGGAGCTGTTTTTT.